This TCR beta chain was found in a study of cytomegalovirus exposure and HLA in healthy donors. Study background: The roughly 120 validation repertoires, a later analysis reported, used the same platform as the 666 repertoires from the first cohort. Study outcomes and limitations: TCR beta chains numbering 150 to 200 were designated cytomegalovirus-associated. Rare TCR sequences predominated, though certain public TCRs were found in many donors.

This clone was observed a single time. Antigen unknown. The repertoire was sequenced with immunoSEQ multiplex PCR; TCRdb's copy has only in-frame clones and lacks some. There are some 71,000 clones in the sample; about 95% occur only once, and 0.9% to 1.2% lies in the top ten. Material for sequencing was PBMCs. The sequence was collected from a woman under 30 in good health and CMV-seronegative.

The CDR3 loop reads CAISALAGGTDTQYF. CDR3 DNA sequence: TGTGCCATCAGTGCACTAGCGGGGGGCACAGATACGCAGTATTTT. The gene calls are TRBV10-3 and TRBJ2-3; 11 bases line up with TRBD2. The CDR3 is made up of 15 amino acids. V gave up 4 bases and J gave up 1 base; unmatched junction bases: 1. In germline, CDR1 is ENHRY, CDR2 SYGVKD.